A single sample gave rise to the 29 T cell receptor beta chains below, sequenced in a study of T cells in Graves' hyperthyroidism and ophthalmopathy. Researchers took RNA transcripts and amplified the TCR beta CDR3 regions from them. HTBI primers were the set used in a first-round RT-PCR of the TCR CDR3. TCRdb re-derived calls from the multiplex PCR reads in MiXCR, one entry per CDR3 protein. The data show about 270,000 distinct CDR3 sequences, approximately 21% seen once. Source material: blood. The receptors stem from a man aged 25 to 40 with Graves' ophthalmopathy.

This clonotype was recorded a few times. The chain joins TRBV3-1 to TRBJ2-3; possible D gene TRBD1, 6 bases. Germline CDR1 and CDR2: LGHDT and YNNKEL (reference sequence). V lost 4 bases, J lost 5 bases, and 19 bases lay in between. The length of the CDR3 is 16 residues. This chain's CDR3 is CASSPNHPGVGDTQYF. CDR3 nucleotide sequence: TGTGCCAGCAGCCCAAATCACCCAGGGGTCGGAGATACGCAGTATTTT.

This clonotype appeared a few times. This chain joins TRBV29-1 and TRBJ2-7; 9 positions agree with TRBD2. Looked up from germline, CDR1 is SQVTM and CDR2 is ANQGSEA. The J segment lost 2 bases and the V segment lost 3 bases, leaving 2 bases of the junction unmatched. This CDR3 contains 13 residues. As DNA, the CDR3 is TGCAGCGTTGAGTTAGCGGGGGCCTACGAGCAGTACTTC. It translates to CSVELAGAYEQYF.

This sequence joins TRBV10-2 and TRBJ2-1; 8 nucleotides line up with TRBD1. The CDR3 runs 14 residues. Trimming cost V 6 bases and J 6 bases; bases outside gene matches: 7. Per germline, CDR1 WSHSY and CDR2 SAAADI. The CDR3 region has the DNA TGCGCCAGCAGCCAGACAGGGGTAAGCAATGAGCAGTTCTTC. It encodes CASSQTGVSNEQFF.

The gene calls are TRBV12-3 or TRBV12-4 and TRBJ2-1, with 11 bases lining up with TRBD2. Unmatched junction bases numbered 10, after V lost 5 bases and J lost 7 bases. The CDR3 runs to 16 residues. The DNA of the CDR3 is TGTGCCAGCAGTCTCCGTAGCGGGAGGGCCTGGAATGAGCAGTTCTTC. This encodes CASSLRSGRAWNEQFF.

The chain combines TRBV19 with TRBJ1-2; possible D gene TRBD1, 6 bases. CDR1 is LNHDA and CDR2 is SQIVND in the germline V gene (reference sequence). The CDR3 sequence is 15 residues long. V gave up 4 bases and J gave up 3 bases, with 15 bases separating them. The CDR3 region is CASSTVGGADYGYTF. The CDR3 bases are TGTGCCAGTAGTACCGTCGGGGGGGCGGACTATGGCTACACCTTC.

The chain combines TRBV19 with TRBJ1-5; D gene uncertain. The CDR3 is 13 residues long. From germline, CDR1 is LNHDA and CDR2 SQIVND (reference sequence). V lost 9 bases to trimming and J lost 4 bases, with 13 bases between them. CDR3 sequence (DNA): TGTGCCAGCCAATATGTGGGGAATCAGCCCCAGCATTTT. Protein product: CASQYVGNQPQHF.

The chain recombines TRBV28 with TRBJ2-3; TRBD2 aligns across 10 bases. The CDR3 spans 16 residues. The germline V gene encodes CDR1 MDHEN and CDR2 SYDVKM. V gave up 5 bases and J gave up 5 bases; unmatched junction bases: 10. In nucleotides, the CDR3 is TGTGCCAGCAGTGCTCCTAGCGGGAGAGGAAGAGATACGCAGTATTTT. Translation gives CASSAPSGRGRDTQYF.

This clonotype has at least ten counts. The rearrangement links TRBV2 to TRBJ2-1; D is tentatively TRBD1 or TRBD2 (5 bases each). The CDR3 covers 16 residues. CDR1 and CDR2 (germline): SNHLY, FYNNEI. The V and J ends lost 7 bases and 2 bases respectively, with 18 bases between them. CDR3 sequence: CASTGDVGQPYNEQFF. CDR3 DNA sequence: TGTGCCAGCACTGGGGACGTTGGGCAGCCCTACAATGAGCAGTTCTTC.

The chain uses TRBV5-1 and TRBJ2-3, with no clear D. The CDR3 length is 14 residues. V was clipped by 4 bases and J by 4 bases, with 13 bases between them. CDR1 and CDR2 (germline): SGHRS, YFSETQ. Here the CDR3 reads CASSRASHADTQYF. Here the CDR3 DNA reads TGCGCCAGCAGCCGAGCGAGTCATGCAGATACGCAGTATTTT.

Remarks on this clonotype: Its ends do not fully match the called genes, so a read error is possible. This chain connects TRBV5-4 to TRBJ1-2; D uncertain. The CDR3 is made up of 13 amino acids. Germline V gene sequence: CDR1 SGHNT, CDR2 YYREEE (reference sequence). The CDR3 region is CASSLPEGYGYIF. CDR3 nucleotide sequence: TGTGCCAGCAGCTTGCCGGAAGGCTATGGCTACATCTTC.

Notes on this clonotype: A much larger clone lies a single base off, so this may be a read error. CDR3 loop: CAWSRTGGSTGELFF. The CDR3 DNA follows: TGTGCCTGGAGTCGGACTGGCGGGAGCACCGGGGAGCTGTTTTTT. The rearrangement uses TRBV30 and TRBJ2-2, with 7 bases aligning to TRBD2. CDR3 size: 15 residues. The germline V gene encodes CDR1 GTSNPN and CDR2 SVGIG (reference sequence). Unmatched junction bases numbered 7, after V lost 2 bases and J lost 4 bases.

This clonotype appeared many times. V is TRBV11-2 and J is TRBJ1-1, with a possible D match to TRBD1 (5 bases). This CDR3 comprises 17 residues. Between the trimmed V and J ends, which lost 6 bases and 1 base, there was a span of 21 bases. Germline CDR1 reads SGHAT; CDR2 reads FQNNGV. CDR3 amino acids: CASRQPGRGYGNTEAFF. Here the CDR3 DNA reads TGTGCCAGCAGGCAACCCGGTAGGGGTTACGGGAACACTGAAGCTTTCTTT.

In its sample, this clonotype was seen many times. The chain is built from TRBV11-2 and TRBJ1-2, with 8 nucleotides matching TRBD1. V dropped 0 bases and J dropped 4; count of bases not matched to a gene: 1. The CDR3 has 14 residues. CDR1 and CDR2 (germline): SGHAT, FQNNGV. The CDR3 DNA sequence: TGTGCCAGCAGCTTAGAGGACAGGGTCTATGGCTACACCTTC. It is translated as CASSLEDRVYGYTF.

This clonotype was recorded many times. The chain is built from TRBV30 and TRBJ2-1, with TRBD1 matching 7 bases. Per the germline V gene, CDR1 is GTSNPN and CDR2 is SVGIG (reference sequence). This CDR3 spans 14 amino acids. V shed 2 bases, J shed 4 bases, and the junction held 5 bases outside the gene matches. CDR3 nucleotides: TGTGCCTGGAGTCGGACAGGAGAGTACAATGAGCAGTTCTTC. Protein sequence: CAWSRTGEYNEQFF.

At least ten counts were recorded for this clonotype. The V and J genes are TRBV5-1 and TRBJ2-7; perhaps TRBD2 as D (6 bases). Germline assignment: CDR1 SGHRS and CDR2 YFSETQ. Trimming took 3 bases from V and 3 from J, leaving 13 bases between them. CDR3 length: 14 residues. CDR3 coding DNA: TGCGCCAGCAGCTCGGCGGGACGGGACTACGAGCAGTACTTC. This sequence encodes CASSSAGRDYEQYF.

The chain has TRBV7-3 and TRBJ1-1; TRBD1 is a possible D gene (6 bases). The CDR3 totals 16 residues. CDR1 SGHTA and CDR2 FQGTGA come from the germline V gene. V was pared by 0 bases and J by 5 bases, with 16 bases between. CDR3: CASSLTASGGRTEAFF. The CDR3 DNA is TGTGCCAGCAGCTTAACGGCTTCGGGGGGGCGGACTGAAGCTTTCTTT.

This chain uses TRBV12-3 or TRBV12-4 with TRBJ2-5; D unclear. The CDR3 runs 16 residues. V lost 6 bases and J lost 7, with 24 bases in between. In DNA form, the CDR3 reads TGTGCCAGCAGCGAGCCCCGGCAGCTCCGGGTGAGGACCCAGTACTTC. As protein: CASSEPRQLRVRTQYF.

This clonotype was seen a handful of times. The chain couples TRBV4-1 to TRBJ1-2; 8 bases line up with TRBD1. The germline gives CDR1 MGHRA, CDR2 YSYEKL. Trimming at V came to 0 bases and at J to 3 bases, leaving 3 bases not matched to a gene. This CDR3 is 15 amino acids long. CDR3 sequence: CASSQETGDDYGYTF. CDR3 sequence (DNA): TGCGCCAGCAGCCAAGAGACAGGGGATGACTATGGCTACACCTTC.

This clonotype showed up just a few times. The rearrangement uses TRBV2 and TRBJ2-1; possibly TRBD1 for D (6 bases). The CDR3 length is 13 residues. V lost 6 bases and J lost 0, with 6 bases in between. Germline CDR1 and CDR2: SNHLY and FYNNEI. DNA for the CDR3: TGTGCCAGCAGGGACAGCTCCTACAATGAGCAGTTCTTC. It codes for CASRDSSYNEQFF.

This chain connects TRBV10-3 to TRBJ2-4, with 12 bases that match TRBD2. The CDR3 runs 16 residues. Trimming removed 5 bases from V and 6 bases from J; junction bases left unmatched: 8. Germline CDR1 and CDR2: ENHRY and SYGVKD. The CDR3 nucleotides are TGTGCCATCAGTCCCTGGACTAGCGGGACGGGAAACATTCAGTACTTC. Translation: CAISPWTSGTGNIQYF.

The rearrangement uses TRBV11-3 and TRBJ2-1; TRBD2 matches 10 bases. J was trimmed by 4 bases and V by 7 bases; bases with no gene match: 7. Per germline, CDR1 SGHNT and CDR2 YENEEA. The CDR3 is made up of 15 amino acids. The CDR3 loop reads CASTPGLAMYNEQFF. The CDR3 region has the DNA TGTGCCAGCACTCCGGGACTAGCGATGTACAATGAGCAGTTCTTC.

Regarding this clonotype: This may be a read error: a much more frequent sequence differs by one nucleotide. A read error is likely, as this CDR3 ends without the conserved phenylalanine or tryptophan. The V gene is TRBV7-9, the J gene TRBJ2-3, with D hard to call. CDR1 and CDR2 (germline): SEHNR, FQNEAQ (reference sequence). The CDR3 spans 14 residues. V lost 3 bases to trimming and J lost 4 bases, with 11 bases between them. The CDR3 DNA reads TGTGCCAGCAGCTTTTTAGGCTCGGCAGATACGCAGTATTCT. This gives the protein CASSFLGSADTQYS.

This clonotype turned up a few times. The V and J genes are TRBV12-5 and TRBJ1-1; 9 nucleotides agree with TRBD1. CDR1 is LGHNT and CDR2 is FRNRAP in the germline V gene. With V trimmed by 4 bases and J by 8 bases, 26 bases remained unmatched. This CDR3 is built from 20 residues. CDR3 in amino acids: CASGSGKGTWTGAPSEEAFF. CDR3 nucleotide sequence: TGTGCTAGTGGTTCCGGGAAAGGGACCTGGACAGGGGCCCCATCTGAGGAAGCTTTCTTT.

In its sample, this clonotype was seen a few times. The V gene is TRBV24-1, the J gene TRBJ2-2; D ambiguous. V was trimmed by 9 bases and J by 0 bases, leaving 7 bases between them. CDR1 and CDR2 (germline): KGHDR, SFDVKD. This CDR3 has 13 residues. The CDR3 nucleotides are TGTGCCACCCGGACGCCGAACACCGGGGAGCTGTTTTTT. This gives the protein CATRTPNTGELFF.

This clonotype has more than one count but fewer than ten. The chain couples TRBV6-1 to TRBJ2-7; D not resolved. The CDR3 sequence is 13 residues long. CDR1 is MNHNS, CDR2 SASEGT, per germline. V gave up 3 bases and J gave up 6 bases, with 12 bases separating them. CDR3 DNA sequence: TGTGCCAGCAGTGACCTCCGGACCGCCGAGCAGTACTTC. Translation: CASSDLRTAEQYF.

V gene TRBV7-6 combines with J gene TRBJ2-1, with TRBD2 matching over 7 bases. V lost 4 bases and J lost 8; bases outside the gene matches: 14. Germline assignment: CDR1 SGHVS and CDR2 FNYEAQ. The length of the CDR3 is 16 residues. The CDR3 loop is CASSSFRGSVIHEQFF. The CDR3, as DNA: TGTGCCAGCAGCTCCTTTCGCGGGAGCGTCATCCATGAGCAGTTCTTC.

This clonotype has only a few counts. The chain is built from TRBV7-2 and TRBJ1-1, with D possibly TRBD1 on 5 matching bases. V was cut by 1 base and J by 1 base, with 13 bases left in between. Germline lookup yields CDR1 SGHTA and CDR2 FQGNSA. CDR3 length: 16 amino acids. CDR3 bases: TGTGCCAGCAGCTTAGGGGGCACGGGTCGGAACACTGAAGCTTTCTTT. Protein: CASSLGGTGRNTEAFF.

This clonotype showed up just a few times. This chain connects TRBV6-1 to TRBJ2-1; TRBD1 matches 8 bases. The germline CDR1 and CDR2 sequences are MNHNS and SASEGT. With 7 bases clipped from V and 12 bases from J, the junction kept 5 bases outside the gene matches. The CDR3 is made up of 11 amino acids. This chain's CDR3 is CASKGTGGQFF. DNA of the CDR3: TGTGCCAGCAAAGGGACAGGCGGGCAGTTCTTC.

This clonotype was observed once. This chain uses TRBV29-1 with TRBJ2-1; 11 nucleotides agree with TRBD2. The CDR3 has 14 residues. The V segment lost 7 bases and the J segment 4 bases; nucleotides outside the gene matches: 6. CDR1 and CDR2 (germline): SQVTM, ANQGSEA. As DNA, the CDR3 is TGCAGCGCCCCGGGACTAGCGGTTTACAATGAGCAGTTCTTC. This codes for CSAPGLAVYNEQFF.